The 26 T cell receptor beta chains in this list originate from one sample, sequenced in a study of T cells in women clearing cervical HPV infection (dated 2018 in TCRdb). The library was prepared using the immunoSEQ multiplex PCR assay. As stored in TCRdb, this immuneACCESS dataset retains in-frame rearrangements with V and J assigned. A fraction of the clones does not appear; measured against another copy, unresolved V genes explain less than half of the discrepancy, and the remainder lacks a known reason. This sample's listing comprises fewer than 40,000 clones. The ten largest clones represent 4.2% of the sample. What was sequenced was blood buffy coat. All receptors derive from a woman aged 18 to 75 with a cervical HPV16 infection that either progressed to CIN3+ or cleared (not recorded which).

Comments on this clone: The CDR3 end is not reached by the read, which stops 3 residues before it; the germline J gene fills it in. The chain combines TRBV7-3 with TRBJ1-1; TRBD1 matches at 7 bases. Germline values: CDR1 SGHTA, CDR2 FQGTGA. The CDR3 runs 13 residues. The part of the CDR3 DNA that was read is TGTGCCAGCAGCTTATTGGGACAGTCGGTG. Protein product: CASSLLGQSV. The CDR3 reads in full as CASSLLGQSVAFF.

As concerns this clone: The read ends 3 residues before the CDR3 terminus; that terminus is restored from the germline J gene. The chain carries TRBV2 and TRBJ2-5, with 10 bases lining up with TRBD1. The germline V gene encodes CDR1 SNHLY and CDR2 FYNNEI. The length of the CDR3 is 16 residues. Trimming cost V 8 bases and J 5 bases; bases outside gene matches: 14. The sequenced CDR3 bases are TGTGCCAGCCCACCGGGACAGGGGAGGTGGGAGGAGACC. This encodes CASPPGQGRWEET. The CDR3, in full, reads CASPPGQGRWEETQYF.

For this clone: Sequencing ends 3 residues short of the CDR3 end; the germline J gene provides the rest. The V call is TRBV6-2 or TRBV6-3, the J call TRBJ1-5, with a tentative D call TRBD1 (5 bases). The CDR3 is 15 residues long. The germline V and J ends were trimmed by 5 bases and 7 bases, with 18 bases remaining between them. Germline values: CDR1 MNHEY, CDR2 SVGEGT. CDR3 amino acids: CASSTLRGSRQPQHF. The DNA read from the CDR3 is TGTGCCAGCAGTACCCTAAGGGGAAGCAGGCAGCCC.

Worth noting for this clone: Read sequence stops 3 residues before the CDR3 end, and the germline J gene provides the missing end. The V and J genes are TRBV4-2 and TRBJ2-1; D might be TRBD2 (6 bases). V was pared by 1 base and J by 0 bases, with 13 bases between. Germline CDR1 reads LGHNA; CDR2 reads YNFKEQ. The CDR3 totals 17 residues. CDR3 in amino acids: CASSQVGGGSSYNEQFF. The sequenced part of the CDR3 DNA is TGTGCCAGCAGCCAAGTAGGTGGGGGGAGCTCCTACAATGAG.

The covered CDR3 bases are TGTGCCAGCAGCCTCGGTAGGGGGTTGGCCCACGAG. Its translation: CASSLGRGLAHE. The whole CDR3 is CASSLGRGLAHEQYF. The gene calls are TRBV7-2 and TRBJ2-7; D is perhaps TRBD1 (6 bases). The read falls 3 residues short of the CDR3 end, and the missing part is taken from the germline J gene. The CDR3 spans 15 residues. V lost 5 bases, J lost 5 bases, and 19 bases lay in between. The germline CDR1 and CDR2 sequences are SGHTA and FQGNSA.

To note about this clone: Coverage ceases 3 residues before the CDR3 finishes, and the germline J gene fills in the end. The chain links TRBV6-1 to TRBJ1-6; a possible D gene is TRBD1 (6 bases). The CDR3 runs to 15 residues. V lost 1 base and J lost 7, with 11 bases in between. CDR1 is MNHNS, CDR2 SASEGT, per germline. The CDR3 DNA, read in part, is TGTGCCAGCAGTGAAGGGGGGCAGGAAAATTCACCC. This codes for CASSEGGQENSP. In full, the CDR3 reads CASSEGGQENSPLHF.

As concerns this clone: The DNA ends 3 residues before the CDR3 does, and the rest of the CDR3 is filled in from the germline J gene. J is TRBJ2-6 and V is TRBV23-1; maybe TRBD2 (8 bases). TRBV23-1 is given ORF status, its function remaining uncertain. The CDR3 runs to 22 residues. Trimming pared 2 bases from V and 0 bases from J, leaving 26 bases between. The CDR3 sequence: CASSQSTGVLAGSHSGANVLTF. CDR3 DNA, as far as it was read: TGCGCCAGCAGTCAAAGCACAGGGGTCCTAGCGGGTTCGCACTCTGGGGCCAACGTC.

To note about this clone: Read coverage stops 3 residues before the CDR3 terminus; the germline J gene supplies the remainder. V and J are TRBV18 and TRBJ2-7; 10 nucleotides agree with TRBD1. Germline assignment: CDR1 KGHSH and CDR2 LQKENI. The CDR3 is 14 residues long. The V gene end was trimmed by 8 bases and the J gene end by 5 bases; junction bases not matched to a gene: 9. Incomplete CDR3 DNA: TGTGCCAGCGCCCCTACGACAGGGGGCGACGAG. It codes for CASAPTTGGDE. The complete CDR3 sequence is CASAPTTGGDEQYF.

Comments on this clone: Coverage ceases 3 residues before the CDR3 finishes, and the germline J gene fills in the end. The chain is built from TRBV6-4 and TRBJ2-5; 7 bases line up with TRBD1. The V gene end was trimmed by 3 bases and the J gene end by 4 bases; junction bases not matched to a gene: 8. Germline V lookup: CDR1 MRHNA, CDR2 SNTAGT. The CDR3 contains 15 residues. The CDR3 DNA, read in part, is TGTGCCAGCAGTGATGAGGCAGGGGGTCCAGAGACC. Translated, it gives CASSDEAGGPET. The entire CDR3 protein is CASSDEAGGPETQYF.

Remarks on this clone: The sequenced fragment ends 3 residues before the CDR3 boundary, so the rest is inferred from the germline J gene. The chain couples TRBV19 to TRBJ1-4; D is undetermined. The CDR3 covers 13 residues. The germline gives CDR1 LNHDA, CDR2 SQIVND (reference sequence). Deletions cut 3 bases from V and 5 bases from J, with 7 bases between. The DNA read from the CDR3 is TGTGCCAGTAGTATTAGAGGGAATGAAAAA. It is translated as CASSIRGNEK. The full CDR3 reads CASSIRGNEKLFF.

Notes on this clone: From the germline J gene comes the end of the CDR3, since the read stops 3 residues before it. V usage is TRBV19 and J usage is TRBJ1-4; 9 bases agree with TRBD1. With V trimmed by 9 bases and J by 7 bases, 6 bases remained unmatched. The CDR3 length is 13 residues. CDR1 and CDR2 (germline): LNHDA, SQIVND (reference sequence). CDR3 sequence: CASRQGGVEKLFF. The DNA read from the CDR3 is TGTGCCAGCCGACAGGGGGGGGTTGAAAAA.

A note on this clone: Read coverage stops 3 residues before the CDR3 terminus; the germline J gene supplies the remainder. J is TRBJ2-3 and V is TRBV2; the match to TRBD2 covers 10 bases. This CDR3 comprises 16 residues. The germline V gene has CDR1 SNHLY and CDR2 FYNNEI. With V trimmed by 9 bases and J by 5 bases, 14 bases remained unmatched. CDR3 bases read: TGTGCCAGTACAAGCGGACTAGCGGCTATCCAAGATACG. Protein sequence: CASTSGLAAIQDT. From start to end, the CDR3 is CASTSGLAAIQDTQYF.

The CDR3 DNA, read in part, is TGTGCCTGGATCCCCGGGACTAGCGGTTACAATAGGGCCTCCGAG. It codes for CAWIPGTSGYNRASE. In full, the CDR3 reads CAWIPGTSGYNRASEQYF. V usage is TRBV30 and J usage is TRBJ2-7; 11 bases map to TRBD2. The CDR3 is cut off 3 residues early in the read; its end comes from the germline J gene. Unmatched junction bases numbered 20, after V lost 4 bases and J lost 6 bases. Per germline, CDR1 GTSNPN and CDR2 SVGIG (reference sequence). The CDR3 has 18 residues. Together with reference TRBV30 and TRBJ2-7, the CDR3 gives the full variable domain: SQTIHQWPATLVQPVGSPLSLECTVEGTSNPNLYWYRQAAGRGLQLLFYSVGIGQISSEVPQNLSASRPQDRQFILSSKKLLLSDSGFYLCAWIPGTSGYNRASEQYFGPGTRLTVT.

Of note for this clone: The DNA ends 3 residues before the CDR3 does, and the rest of the CDR3 is filled in from the germline J gene. The gene calls are TRBV19 and TRBJ2-5, with D perhaps TRBD1 (5 bases). The V and J ends lost 10 bases and 0 bases respectively, with 6 bases between them. Germline-derived CDR1 and CDR2 are LNHDA and SQIVND (reference sequence). The CDR3 is 11 amino acids. Incomplete CDR3 DNA: TGTGCCACCAGGGACCAAGAGACC. Encoded protein: CATRDQET. The CDR3 as a whole reads CATRDQETQYF.

Points on this clone: The read stops 3 residues short of the end of the CDR3; the missing end is completed from the germline J gene. This chain connects TRBV6-7 to TRBJ1-5, with TRBD1 as a possible D gene (6 bases). TRBV6-7 qualifies as an ORF whose function is uncertain. The CDR3 has 19 amino acids. V shed 7 bases and J shed 0 bases, with 25 bases lying between them. The sequenced part of the CDR3 DNA is TGTGCCAGCAACCAACCGTGGGCAGGGGCGGGTTATAGCAATCAGCCC. It encodes CASNQPWAGAGYSNQP. The CDR3 as a whole reads CASNQPWAGAGYSNQPQHF.

To note about this clone: The read terminates 3 residues ahead of where the CDR3 ends, so the germline J gene completes it. The J gene is TRBJ2-5, the V gene TRBV10-3, with D possibly called TRBD1 or TRBD2 (5 bases each). The CDR3 is 13 residues long. CDR1 is ENHRY, CDR2 SYGVKD, per germline. With 6 bases removed from V and 7 bases from J, the gap between germline ends came to 15 bases. CDR3 DNA (partial): TGTGCCATCAGGAGTGAGGGGCTGGCGACC. This translates into CAIRSEGLAT. In full, the CDR3 is CAIRSEGLATQYF.

Concerning this clone: The DNA ends 3 residues before the CDR3 does, and the rest of the CDR3 is filled in from the germline J gene. The chain links TRBV19 to TRBJ1-1, with D perhaps matching TRBD1 (6 bases). V was clipped by 11 bases and J by 6 bases, with 16 bases between them. The germline gives CDR1 LNHDA, CDR2 SQIVND (reference sequence). This CDR3 region has 12 residues. Incomplete CDR3 DNA: TGTGCCTCCCGCCCGAGGGGGTCTGAA. Translation gives CASRPRGSE. The full CDR3 is CASRPRGSEAFF.

As concerns this clone: Read data end 3 residues before the CDR3 end; the end is taken from the germline J gene. J is TRBJ2-7 and V is TRBV7-7; possible D gene TRBD1, 6 bases. Germline-derived CDR1 and CDR2 are SSHAT and FNYEAQ (reference sequence). V was pared by 4 bases and J by 0 bases, with 13 bases between. The CDR3 length is 15 residues. The chain's CDR3 is CASSSGHGSSYEQYF. CDR3 DNA, as far as it was read: TGTGCCAGCAGCTCGGGACATGGAAGCTCCTACGAG.

Details on this clone: The sequenced fragment ends 3 residues before the CDR3 boundary, so the rest is inferred from the germline J gene. The chain is built from TRBV19 and TRBJ2-7, with 10 bases that match TRBD2. The CDR3 is 13 residues long. Germline CDR1 is LNHDA and CDR2 is SQIVND (reference sequence). J was trimmed by 3 bases and V by 11 bases; bases with no gene match: 7. CDR3 amino acids: CALGLAEHYEQYF. CDR3 DNA, as far as it was read: TGTGCCTTAGGACTAGCGGAGCACTACGAG.

As regards this clone: The read is 3 residues too short to cover the CDR3 end, so that end is filled in from the germline J gene. J is TRBJ1-2 and V is TRBV7-9; D may be TRBD1 (5 bases). CDR3 size: 13 residues. Trimming removed 5 bases at V and 4 bases at J, with 11 bases between. Germline lookup yields CDR1 SEHNR and CDR2 FQNEAQ (reference sequence). The CDR3 protein is CASSPRASYGYTF. The sequenced part of the CDR3 DNA is TGTGCCAGCAGCCCCAGGGCTTCCTATGGC. The variable domain in full, with the rest retrieved from reference TRBV7-9 and TRBJ1-2, is DTGVSQNPRHKITKRGQNVTFRCDPISEHNRLYWYRQTLGQGPEFLTYFQNEAQLEKSRLLSDRFSAERPKGSFSTLEIQRTEQGDSAMYLCASSPRASYGYTFGSGTRLTVV.

To note about this clone: The read stops 3 residues short of the end of the CDR3; the missing end is completed from the germline J gene. The V gene is TRBV5-1, the J gene TRBJ2-3; 8 positions agree with TRBD2. V lost 7 bases to trimming and J lost 3 bases; unmatched junction nucleotides: 10. Germline V CDR1 and CDR2: SGHRS, YFSETQ. CDR3 length: 15 amino acids. CDR3 DNA (partial): TGCGCCAGCGGAATGGGAGCGGGAGCAACAGATACG. Protein product: CASGMGAGATDT. The full CDR3 protein is CASGMGAGATDTQYF.

Here the CDR3 reads CASSLLVTTNEKLFF. Partial CDR3 DNA: TGTGCCAGCAGCTTACTGGTCACGACTAATGAAAAA. The V gene is TRBV5-6, the J gene TRBJ1-4; D call uncertain. Read sequence stops 3 residues before the CDR3 end, and the germline J gene provides the missing end. CDR1 is SGHDT and CDR2 is YYEEEE in the germline V gene. CDR3 length: 15 amino acids. Trimming cost V 2 bases and J 2 bases, with 10 bases left between them.

With regard to this clone: With the read ending 3 residues before the CDR3 end, the germline J gene is used to fill in that end. This chain joins TRBV6-2 or TRBV6-3 and TRBJ2-7, with TRBD2 matching over 8 bases. CDR3 length equals 15 residues. Per the germline V gene, CDR1 is MNHEY and CDR2 is SVGEGT. J was trimmed by 6 bases and V by 2 bases; bases with no gene match: 9. CDR3 loop: CASSYTGTSYAEQYF. The sequenced CDR3 bases are TGTGCCAGCAGTTACACCGGGACTAGTTATGCCGAG.

Remarks on this clone: Read sequence stops 3 residues before the CDR3 end, and the germline J gene provides the missing end. The chain uses TRBV7-6 and TRBJ2-1, with 12 bases matching TRBD2. The junction had 12 bases not matched to a gene; V was cut back by 5 bases and J by 4 bases. Per the germline V gene, CDR1 is SGHVS and CDR2 is FNYEAQ. The CDR3 consists of 18 residues. Partial CDR3 DNA: TGTGCCAGCAGCAGTAGAACTAGCGGGAGGTTATTATACAATGAG. Translating gives CASSSRTSGRLLYNE. In full, the CDR3 is CASSSRTSGRLLYNEQFF. The variable domain in full, with the rest retrieved from reference TRBV7-6 and TRBJ2-1, is GAGVSQSPRYKVTKRGQDVALRCDPISGHVSLYWYRQALGQGPEFLTYFNYEAQQDKSGLPNDRFSAERPEGSISTLTIQRTEQRDSAMYRCASSSRTSGRLLYNEQFFGPGTRLTVL.

A word on this clone: Read sequence stops 3 residues before the CDR3 end, and the germline J gene provides the missing end. The chain has TRBV28 and TRBJ2-1, with 11 bases identical to TRBD2. Germline trimming cut 2 bases from V and 6 bases from J; bases unmatched to any gene: 9. Germline V gene sequence: CDR1 MDHEN, CDR2 SYDVKM. This CDR3 has 17 residues. The sequenced CDR3 bases are TGTGCCAGCAGTTTAACCACCCTAGCGGGAGGACTCAATGAG. Encoded protein: CASSLTTLAGGLNE. The CDR3 in its entirety is CASSLTTLAGGLNEQFF.

Remarks on this clone: The CDR3 end is not reached by the read, which stops 3 residues before it; the germline J gene fills it in. V is TRBV12-3 or TRBV12-4 and J is TRBJ2-3; D is ambiguous. This CDR3 comprises 15 residues. V dropped 2 bases and J dropped 4 bases, with 13 bases sitting between them. This chain's CDR3 is CASSLQGLGPDTQYF. CDR3 DNA (partial): TGTGCCAGCAGTTTACAAGGGCTGGGTCCAGATACG.